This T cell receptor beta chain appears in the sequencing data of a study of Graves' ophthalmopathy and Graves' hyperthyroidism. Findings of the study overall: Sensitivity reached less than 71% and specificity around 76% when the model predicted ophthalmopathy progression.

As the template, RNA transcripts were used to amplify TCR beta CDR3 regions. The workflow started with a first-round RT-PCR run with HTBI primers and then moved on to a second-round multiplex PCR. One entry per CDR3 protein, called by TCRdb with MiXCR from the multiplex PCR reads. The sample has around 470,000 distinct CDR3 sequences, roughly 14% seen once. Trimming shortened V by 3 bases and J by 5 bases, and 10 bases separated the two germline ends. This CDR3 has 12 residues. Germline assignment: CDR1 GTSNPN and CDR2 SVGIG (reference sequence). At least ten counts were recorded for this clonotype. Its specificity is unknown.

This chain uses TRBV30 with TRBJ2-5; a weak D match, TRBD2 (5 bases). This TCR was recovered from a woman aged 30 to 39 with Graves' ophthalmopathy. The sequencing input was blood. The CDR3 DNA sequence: TGTGCCTGGAGCCGGGATGGGGAGACCCAGTACTTC. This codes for CAWSRDGETQYF.